This T cell receptor (beta chain) appears in the sequencing data of a study of blood T cell repertoires in COVID-19. Overall study context: Collection of acute and convalescent COVID-19 samples took place in the United States, Italy and Spain.

The CDR3 loop spans 15 amino acids. The trim removed 0 bases at V and 6 bases at J, leaving 4 bases unmatched. CDR1 and CDR2 from the germline V gene are SGHNT and YYREEE (reference sequence). Living in 20 to 30 US areas, the participants were between roughly 18 and 89 years of age. Method: immunoSEQ multiplex PCR; TCRdb's copy keeps in-frame clones and lacks some. Of roughly 250,000 clones in the sample, 75% to 95% were seen once. The sample comprised PBMCs or T cells enriched from blood (not recorded which). This receptor was taken from a woman aged 18 to 35 who had recovered from COVID-19. The J gene is TRBJ2-7, the V gene TRBV5-4, with 12 positions matching TRBD1. The CDR3 coding sequence is TGTGCCAGCAGCTTGGAGGGACAGGGGGCCTCCGAGCAGTACTTC. Translated: CASSLEGQGASEQYF.